This T cell receptor beta chain originates from a study of control samples from healthy donors and cancer patients. CDR3 length: 15 amino acids. V shed 4 bases and J shed 2 bases, with 14 bases lying between them. Looked up from germline, CDR1 is MNHEY and CDR2 is SVGAGI. Profiled with immunoSEQ multiplex PCR; TCRdb holds only in-frame clones, not every one. Of about 77,000 clones listed, 92% were seen once; the top ten hold 5% to 6%. The sequenced sample consisted of blood. V and J are TRBV6-5 and TRBJ1-2; D ambiguous. The sequence came from a woman in her sixties or seventies in good health. CDR3 protein: CASSSPLGRNYGYTF. In nucleotides, the CDR3 is TGTGCCAGCAGTTCCCCTTTAGGAAGAAACTATGGCTACACCTTC.